This T cell receptor beta chain was captured in a study of blood T cell repertoires in COVID-19. Libraries were prepared by immunoSEQ multiplex PCR; TCRdb keeps only in-frame clonotypes and omits some of them. The sample holds under 400,000 clones, roughly 90% seen once. The germline V gene has CDR1 SGHNT and CDR2 YYREEE (reference sequence). V dropped 0 bases and J dropped 4; count of bases not matched to a gene: 14. The CDR3 consists of 19 residues. The receptor's source is a woman aged 30 to 39 with COVID-19, enrolled during active disease. V gene TRBV5-4 combines with J gene TRBJ2-3, with TRBD2 matching 10 bases. The sample was peripheral blood. Here the CDR3 reads CASSLDEPSGSRVADTQYF. In DNA form, the CDR3 reads TGTGCCAGCAGCTTGGATGAGCCTAGCGGGAGTAGAGTCGCAGATACGCAGTATTTT.